This record looks at one T cell receptor beta chain sequence and its context. This entry belongs to a study of CD8 T cells in ankylosing spondylitis. TCRdb reanalysed the 5' RACE reads using MiXCR and keeps one entry per CDR3 protein. This sample has about 250,000 distinct CDR3 sequences, with roughly a third found just once. Germline-derived CDR1 and CDR2 are DFQATT and SNEGSKA (reference sequence). The V and J ends lost 0 bases and 7 bases, in that order; junction bases with no gene match: 3. This CDR3 has 13 residues. The chain combines TRBV20-1 with TRBJ2-7; TRBD2 matches 10 bases. What was sequenced was blood, either unsorted or a sorted T cell fraction (not recorded which). The sequence came from a male donor with ankylosing spondylitis or in good health (not recorded which). CDR3 in amino acids: CSARDAAGGEQYF. The DNA of the CDR3 is TGCAGTGCTAGAGACGCAGCGGGGGGGGAGCAGTACTTC.